This TCR beta chain originates from a study of cytomegalovirus exposure and HLA in healthy donors. Primers: 60 Vbeta forward and 13 Jbeta reverse. Produced via immunoSEQ multiplex PCR; TCRdb's table is partial and in-frame only. The specimen's table records more than 35,000 clones. Notes on this clone: What it recognizes is unknown.

General study findings and limits: Association of 16,951 TCR beta sequences with HLA alleles was found at 0.05 false discovery rate in a later analysis.

The CDR3 runs to 12 residues. Trimming shortened V by 2 bases and J by 3 bases, and 5 bases separated the two germline ends. CDR1 is KGHSH and CDR2 is LQKENI in the germline V gene. The specimen was PBMCs. The chain has TRBV18 and TRBJ2-7; no clear D gene. This TCR came from a man aged 25 to 40 in good health and CMV-seronegative. Here the CDR3 reads CASSPTGYEQYF. In DNA, the CDR3 is TGTGCCAGCTCACCAACCGGCTACGAGCAGTACTTC.